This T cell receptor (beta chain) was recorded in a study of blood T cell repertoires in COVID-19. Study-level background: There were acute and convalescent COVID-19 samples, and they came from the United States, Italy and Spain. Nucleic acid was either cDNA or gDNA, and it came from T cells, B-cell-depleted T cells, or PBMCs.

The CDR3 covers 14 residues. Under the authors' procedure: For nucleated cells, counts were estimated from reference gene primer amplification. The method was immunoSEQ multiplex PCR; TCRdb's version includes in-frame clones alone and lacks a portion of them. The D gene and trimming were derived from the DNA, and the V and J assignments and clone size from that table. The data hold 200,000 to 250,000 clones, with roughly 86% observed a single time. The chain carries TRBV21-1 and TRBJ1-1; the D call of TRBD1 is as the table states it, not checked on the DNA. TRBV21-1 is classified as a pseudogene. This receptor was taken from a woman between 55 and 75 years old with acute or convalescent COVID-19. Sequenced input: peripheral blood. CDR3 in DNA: TGTGCCAGCAGCTACAGGGGGGTAAGTACTGAAGCTTTCTTT. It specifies CASSYRGVSTEAFF.